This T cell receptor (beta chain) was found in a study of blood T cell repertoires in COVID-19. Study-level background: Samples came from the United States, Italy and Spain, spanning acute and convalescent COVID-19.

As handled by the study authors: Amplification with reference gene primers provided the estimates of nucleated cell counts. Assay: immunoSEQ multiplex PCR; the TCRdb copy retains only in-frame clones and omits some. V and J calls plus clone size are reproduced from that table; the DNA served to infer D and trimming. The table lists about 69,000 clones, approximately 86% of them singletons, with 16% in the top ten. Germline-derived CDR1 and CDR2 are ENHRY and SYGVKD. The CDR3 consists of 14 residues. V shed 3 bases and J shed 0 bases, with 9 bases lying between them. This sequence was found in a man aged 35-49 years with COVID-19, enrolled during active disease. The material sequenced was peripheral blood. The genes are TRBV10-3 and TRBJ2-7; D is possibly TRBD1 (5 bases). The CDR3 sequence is CAISEQASSYEQYF. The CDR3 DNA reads TGTGCCATCAGTGAACAGGCAAGCTCCTACGAGCAGTACTTC.